This T cell receptor beta chain is drawn from a study of shared clonotypes between healthy human individuals. General study points: A reduction in generation probabilities was seen for non-shared clonotypes relative to those shared by all four donors.

This clone was seen only once. No antigen is known for it. Trimming removed 4 bases from V and 7 bases from J, with 13 bases in between. CDR1 is LNHDA and CDR2 is SQIVND in the germline V gene (reference sequence). This CDR3 is 14 amino acids long. Clones were read by immunoSEQ multiplex PCR, and TCRdb kept only the in-frame ones, dropping some. The sample carries approximately 810,000 clones, 90% to 95% recorded once. Naive CD8 populations comprised CD45RO-negative cells positively selected for CCR7, excluding terminally differentiated effector memory CD45RA+ cells. This TCR came from a man aged 25 to 40 in good health. This chain uses TRBV19 with TRBJ1-4; possible D gene TRBD1, 6 bases. The source material was naive CD8+ T cells sorted from blood. CDR3 DNA sequence: TGTGCCAGTAGTACACAGGGTTTTCGTGAAAAACTGTTTTTT. Protein: CASSTQGFREKLFF.